The TCR beta chain under discussion was sequenced for a study of T cells in tuberculosis. Study-wide findings and caveats: Selection depended on which cryopreserved specimens were available. Smaller alpha distances in active tuberculosis partly reflected shorter CDR3-alpha lengths.

Only in-frame clones appear in the TCRdb table, and some are missing; sequencing was by immunoSEQ multiplex PCR. The sample lists about 43,000 clones, approximately 94% seen once, with about 1.8% in the top ten. Comment on this clone: Its antigen is unknown.

This clonotype was sampled from a donor between 10 and 35 years old with latent tuberculosis or without tuberculosis infection. Some clones in this sample may be carry-over from other donors' samples. The sequenced sample was PBMCs.

The CDR3 here is CASSHQSGTSAFYEQYF. The CDR3 bases are TGCGCCAGCAGTCATCAATCCGGGACTAGCGCATTCTACGAGCAGTACTTC. The rearrangement joins TRBV23-1 to TRBJ2-7, with TRBD2 matching 10 bases. TRBV23-1 is sorted into the ORF group, with uncertain function. This CDR3 spans 17 amino acids. The V and J ends lost 3 bases and 3 bases, in that order; junction bases with no gene match: 11.